Listed here are 4 T cell receptor beta chains from one sample, sequenced in a study of blood T cell repertoires in COVID-19. Here immunoSEQ multiplex PCR was the method, and the copy in TCRdb shows in-frame clones only, minus some. The sample lists roughly 500,000 clones, roughly 90% occurring once. Source material: PBMCs or T cells enriched from blood (not recorded which). These receptors came from a woman in her forties who had recovered from COVID-19.

This sequence joins TRBV4-2 and TRBJ1-2, with a weak D call TRBD1 (6 bases). Germline V gene sequence: CDR1 LGHNA, CDR2 YNFKEQ. V shed 4 bases and J shed 1 base, with 13 bases lying between them. This CDR3 comprises 15 residues. The CDR3 bases are TGTGCCAGCAGCCCCCGGGACAAAGATAACTATGGCTACACCTTC. This encodes CASSPRDKDNYGYTF.

This chain links TRBV5-1 with TRBJ2-1, with TRBD2 matching 14 bases. This CDR3 spans 18 amino acids. Trimming removed 1 base from V and 8 bases from J; junction bases left unmatched: 11. Germline CDR1 is SGHRS and CDR2 is YFSETQ. The chain's CDR3 is CASSLMGLAGDWKDEQFF. CDR3 sequence (DNA): TGCGCCAGCAGCTTGATGGGACTAGCGGGAGATTGGAAAGATGAGCAGTTCTTC.

This chain links TRBV20-1 with TRBJ1-6, with 8 nucleotides matching TRBD1. CDR3 length equals 14 residues. In germline, CDR1 is DFQATT, CDR2 SNEGSKA (reference sequence). V lost 3 bases and J lost 9; bases outside the gene matches: 7. CDR3 sequence reads: CSASPQGAVSPLHF. The CDR3 nucleotides are TGCAGTGCTAGTCCCCAGGGGGCCGTTTCACCCCTCCACTTT.

The rearrangement links TRBV13 to TRBJ1-5; D is perhaps TRBD1 (6 bases). V lost 5 bases to trimming and J lost 6 bases, with 14 bases between them. CDR1 is PRHDT and CDR2 is FYEKMQ in the germline V gene (reference sequence). The CDR3 covers 14 residues. DNA of the CDR3: TGTGCCAGCAGCGTACAGGGATTCGGTCAGCCCCAGCATTTT. Amino acids: CASSVQGFGQPQHF.